Listed below are T cell receptor beta chains from one sample, sequenced in a study of early stage breast cancer tumors. TCRdb keeps only in-frame clones here, not all; method: immunoSEQ multiplex PCR. Of about 36,000 clones listed, 70% to 85% are singletons. Sequencing was done on a sample of blood. The receptors originated from a person aged 55 to 69 with breast cancer. Each CDR3 is given with its conserved first and last residue. The D gene is left open where the match is weak. The size field is filled for only some rows; it gives once, few, many or a size class.

clone_size: -; d_call: TRBD2; v_call: TRBV6-4; j_call: TRBJ2-3; cdr3_nt: TGTGCCAGCAGTGACTCGGCGGGAGGTAGCACAGATACGCAGTATTTT; cdr3_aa: CASSDSAGGSTDTQYF
clone_size: -; d_call: TRBD1; v_call: TRBV5-4; j_call: TRBJ2-7; cdr3_nt: TGTGCCAGCAGCTTGTACGGGACAGCAACCTACGAGCAGTACTTC; cdr3_aa: CASSLYGTATYEQYF
clone_size: -; d_call: TRBD1; v_call: TRBV5-1; j_call: TRBJ1-2; cdr3_nt: TGCGCCAGCAGCTTGGAGGGACAGGGGACTAATTATGGCTACACCTTC; cdr3_aa: CASSLEGQGTNYGYTF
clone_size: -; d_call: -; v_call: TRBV30; j_call: TRBJ2-4; cdr3_nt: TGTGCCTGGAGGCGACCGGGGGAAAACATTCAGTACTTC; cdr3_aa: CAWRRPGENIQYF
clone_size: -; d_call: TRBD1; v_call: TRBV7-9; j_call: TRBJ1-2; cdr3_nt: TGTGCCAGCAGCTTAGTAGGACAGGGTACCTATGGCTACACCTTC; cdr3_aa: CASSLVGQGTYGYTF
clone_size: -; d_call: -; v_call: TRBV18; j_call: TRBJ2-7; cdr3_nt: TGTGCCAGCTCACCGTTAGGAGCCTACGAGCAGTACTTC; cdr3_aa: CASSPLGAYEQYF
clone_size: -; d_call: TRBD1; v_call: TRBV11-2; j_call: TRBJ1-5; cdr3_nt: TGTGCCAGCAGCTTAGCAGGGGGGTTCAATCAGCCCCAGCATTTT; cdr3_aa: CASSLAGGFNQPQHF
clone_size: -; d_call: -; v_call: TRBV11-3; j_call: TRBJ2-2; cdr3_nt: TGTGCCAGCAGCTTTTCTTCCGGGTCCGGGGAGCTGTTTTTT; cdr3_aa: CASSFSSGSGELFF
clone_size: -; d_call: -; v_call: TRBV7-2; j_call: TRBJ2-7; cdr3_nt: TGTGCCAGCAGCCGCCCCGACAGTTACGAGCAGTACTTC; cdr3_aa: CASSRPDSYEQYF
clone_size: -; d_call: -; v_call: TRBV4-1; j_call: TRBJ2-7; cdr3_nt: TGCGCCAGCAGCCAAGAATTGGGACCTCATTACGAGCAGTACTTC; cdr3_aa: CASSQELGPHYEQYF
clone_size: -; d_call: TRBD2; v_call: TRBV2; j_call: TRBJ2-7; cdr3_nt: TGTGCCAGCGATAGCGGGCTTGCCACCTACGAGCAGTACTTC; cdr3_aa: CASDSGLATYEQYF
clone_size: -; d_call: -; v_call: TRBV4-1; j_call: TRBJ1-2; cdr3_nt: TGCGCCAGCAGCCAAGTACAGGGTTTTTATGGCTACACCTTC; cdr3_aa: CASSQVQGFYGYTF
clone_size: -; d_call: -; v_call: TRBV5-1; j_call: TRBJ2-5; cdr3_nt: TGCGCCAGCAGCCCTGGCCAAGAGACCCAGTACTTC; cdr3_aa: CASSPGQETQYF
clone_size: few; d_call: -; v_call: TRBV18; j_call: TRBJ1-6; cdr3_nt: TGTGCCAGCTCACCGATCGAGGATTCACCCCTCCACTTT; cdr3_aa: CASSPIEDSPLHF
clone_size: -; d_call: -; v_call: TRBV10-3; j_call: TRBJ1-2; cdr3_nt: TGTGCCATCAGTGTGGGGGACGCCTATGGCTACACCTTC; cdr3_aa: CAISVGDAYGYTF
clone_size: -; d_call: TRBD1; v_call: TRBV13; j_call: TRBJ2-7; cdr3_nt: TGTGCCAGCAGCGGACGAACAGGGGGCGAGCAGTACTTC; cdr3_aa: CASSGRTGGEQYF
clone_size: -; d_call: TRBD2; v_call: TRBV5-1; j_call: TRBJ2-2; cdr3_nt: TGCGCCAGCAGCCTGACTAGCGGGGGACGTACCGGGGAGCTGTTTTTT; cdr3_aa: CASSLTSGGRTGELFF
clone_size: -; d_call: -; v_call: TRBV25-1; j_call: TRBJ2-1; cdr3_nt: TGTGCCAGCAGGGAGGAAGGGCGAGGTGAGCAGTTCTTC; cdr3_aa: CASREEGRGEQFF
clone_size: -; d_call: -; v_call: TRBV2; j_call: TRBJ1-5; cdr3_nt: TGTGCCAGCAGTGCGGTGGAAGGGGTTGGGCCCCAGCATTTT; cdr3_aa: CASSAVEGVGPQHF
clone_size: -; d_call: -; v_call: TRBV19; j_call: TRBJ1-5; cdr3_nt: TGTGCCAGTAGTGTTGACAGGAACAATCAGCCCCAGCATTTT; cdr3_aa: CASSVDRNNQPQHF
clone_size: -; d_call: -; v_call: TRBV25-1; j_call: TRBJ2-1; cdr3_nt: TGTGCCAGCAGTGAATGGGACAATGAGCAGTTCTTC; cdr3_aa: CASSEWDNEQFF
clone_size: -; d_call: -; v_call: TRBV7-6; j_call: TRBJ1-1; cdr3_nt: TGTGCCAGCAGCTTAACCGGACAGCATGAAGCTTTCTTT; cdr3_aa: CASSLTGQHEAFF
clone_size: -; d_call: TRBD2; v_call: TRBV9; j_call: TRBJ2-4; cdr3_nt: TGTGCCAGCAGCCCACACCCGACTAGCGGGGGCGGAAACATTCAGTACTTC; cdr3_aa: CASSPHPTSGGGNIQYF
clone_size: -; d_call: TRBD1; v_call: TRBV7-9; j_call: TRBJ2-2; cdr3_nt: TGTGCCAGCAGCTTAGGACAGGGGCGAGCTTCCGGGGAGCTGTTTTTT; cdr3_aa: CASSLGQGRASGELFF
clone_size: few; d_call: TRBD2; v_call: TRBV10-3; j_call: TRBJ2-7; cdr3_nt: TGTGCCATCAGTCATAGCGGGAGTGGATACGAGCAGTACTTC; cdr3_aa: CAISHSGSGYEQYF
clone_size: -; d_call: TRBD1; v_call: TRBV28; j_call: TRBJ2-1; cdr3_nt: TGTGCCAGCATCCCGGGACAGATCTACGCTGAGCAGTTCTTC; cdr3_aa: CASIPGQIYAEQFF
clone_size: few; d_call: TRBD2; v_call: TRBV6-1; j_call: TRBJ2-7; cdr3_nt: TGTGCCAGCACCAAAGGGACTAGCGGCTCCTACGAGCAGTACTTC; cdr3_aa: CASTKGTSGSYEQYF
clone_size: -; d_call: TRBD1; v_call: TRBV5-1; j_call: TRBJ1-2; cdr3_nt: TGCGCCAGCAGCCTTACTACTACAGGGGTTACCGACTATGGCTACACCTTC; cdr3_aa: CASSLTTTGVTDYGYTF
clone_size: -; d_call: -; v_call: TRBV7-7; j_call: TRBJ1-1; cdr3_nt: TGTGCTAGCAGCCCCCGCGTGGGGGCTAAGGTGAACACTGAAGCTTTCTTT; cdr3_aa: CASSPRVGAKVNTEAFF
clone_size: -; d_call: TRBD2; v_call: TRBV19; j_call: TRBJ2-2; cdr3_nt: TGTGCCAGTAAGGACCGGACTAGCGGGGGGCCGAACACCGGGGAGCTGTTTTTT; cdr3_aa: CASKDRTSGGPNTGELFF
clone_size: -; d_call: TRBD1; v_call: TRBV14; j_call: TRBJ2-3; cdr3_nt: TGTGCCAGCAGCCCCTACTTGGACAGGGTTCAAGTTACGCAGTATTTT; cdr3_aa: CASSPYLDRVQVTQYF
clone_size: once; d_call: -; v_call: TRBV29-1; j_call: TRBJ2-2; cdr3_nt: TGCAGCGTTGACAGGGGTAACACCGGGGAGCTGTTTTTT; cdr3_aa: CSVDRGNTGELFF
clone_size: -; d_call: -; v_call: TRBV7-9; j_call: TRBJ2-7; cdr3_nt: TGTGCCAGCAGCCCGTATTACTCACAGGACTCATTCTACGAGCAGTACTTC; cdr3_aa: CASSPYYSQDSFYEQYF
clone_size: -; d_call: -; v_call: TRBV10-3; j_call: TRBJ1-1; cdr3_nt: TGTGCCATCAGCGACAGAGAGAACGCTGAAGCTTTCTTT; cdr3_aa: CAISDRENAEAFF
clone_size: -; d_call: -; v_call: TRBV27; j_call: TRBJ1-2; cdr3_nt: TGTGCCAGCGGACGGGGGCCCTATGGCTACACCTTC; cdr3_aa: CASGRGPYGYTF
clone_size: -; d_call: TRBD2; v_call: TRBV2; j_call: TRBJ2-7; cdr3_nt: TGTGCCAGCAGATACGGGACTAGCGGACTACGTGGGCAGTACTTC; cdr3_aa: CASRYGTSGLRGQYF
clone_size: -; d_call: -; v_call: TRBV19; j_call: TRBJ1-1; cdr3_nt: TGTGCCAGTAGTGCCGGCCGAAGGGGTCTTTCGATGAACACTGAAGCTTTCTTT; cdr3_aa: CASSAGRRGLSMNTEAFF
clone_size: few; d_call: -; v_call: TRBV30; j_call: TRBJ1-3; cdr3_nt: TGTGCCTGGAAGGTACGAAACACCATATATTTT; cdr3_aa: CAWKVRNTIYF
clone_size: -; d_call: -; v_call: TRBV4-1; j_call: TRBJ1-5; cdr3_nt: TGCGCCAGCAGCCAAGTGGGGACTATCGGCAATCAGCCCCAGCATTTT; cdr3_aa: CASSQVGTIGNQPQHF
clone_size: -; d_call: -; v_call: TRBV2; j_call: TRBJ1-2; cdr3_nt: TGTGCCAGCTCGAGGGAGGTCTATGGCTACACCTTC; cdr3_aa: CASSREVYGYTF
clone_size: few; d_call: -; v_call: TRBV2; j_call: TRBJ2-7; cdr3_nt: TGTGCCACCCAGGCCGAGAACTACGAGCAGTACTTC; cdr3_aa: CATQAENYEQYF
clone_size: -; d_call: -; v_call: TRBV28; j_call: TRBJ2-6; cdr3_nt: TGTGCCAGCAGGGCATGGGGGGCGGCTGGGGCCAACGTCCTGACTTTC; cdr3_aa: CASRAWGAAGANVLTF
clone_size: -; d_call: TRBD2; v_call: TRBV10-3; j_call: TRBJ2-1; cdr3_nt: TGTGCCATCAGTGGCCGGGCGGGAGTAGTGAATGAGCAGTTCTTC; cdr3_aa: CAISGRAGVVNEQFF
clone_size: -; d_call: TRBD2; v_call: TRBV5-4; j_call: TRBJ2-1; cdr3_nt: TGTGCCAGCAGCCAAGGACTAGCGCTGTACAATGAGCAGTTCTTC; cdr3_aa: CASSQGLALYNEQFF
clone_size: -; d_call: TRBD1; v_call: TRBV6-6; j_call: TRBJ1-4; cdr3_nt: TGTGCCAGCAGTTCCCCGGGACAGGGGAATGAAAAACTGTTTTTT; cdr3_aa: CASSSPGQGNEKLFF
clone_size: -; d_call: -; v_call: TRBV5-8; j_call: TRBJ2-3; cdr3_nt: TGTGCCAGCAGTCCAGCGTGGGGGGTCAACACAGATACGCAGTATTTT; cdr3_aa: CASSPAWGVNTDTQYF
clone_size: -; d_call: -; v_call: TRBV14; j_call: TRBJ2-7; cdr3_nt: TGTGCCAGCAGCCAAGGATGGGGAAACGAGCAGTACTTC; cdr3_aa: CASSQGWGNEQYF
clone_size: -; d_call: -; v_call: TRBV5-4; j_call: TRBJ1-5; cdr3_nt: TGTGCCAGCAGCTTCGGCAATCAGCCCCAGCATTTT; cdr3_aa: CASSFGNQPQHF
clone_size: -; d_call: TRBD1; v_call: TRBV2; j_call: TRBJ2-7; cdr3_nt: TGTGCCAGCAGTGTGCGACAGGGGAACGAGCAGTACTTC; cdr3_aa: CASSVRQGNEQYF
clone_size: -; d_call: -; v_call: TRBV2; j_call: TRBJ1-2; cdr3_nt: TGTGCCAGCAGTGAAAGTCGTGGGGATAACTATGGCTACACCTTC; cdr3_aa: CASSESRGDNYGYTF
clone_size: -; d_call: -; v_call: TRBV5-4; j_call: TRBJ2-2; cdr3_nt: TGTGCCAGCAGCCCGGACAGGCGGGGCGGGGAGCTGTTTTTT; cdr3_aa: CASSPDRRGGELFF
clone_size: -; d_call: TRBD1; v_call: TRBV9; j_call: TRBJ2-7; cdr3_nt: TGTGCCAGCAGCGTCGAGGCGACAGGGGGCACGTACGAGCAGTACTTC; cdr3_aa: CASSVEATGGTYEQYF